Here is one T cell receptor beta chain with its context. The CDR3 has 14 residues. Trimming stripped 4 bases from V and 7 bases from J, with 14 bases between. Germline V gene sequence: CDR1 MNHEY, CDR2 SVGAGI. This sample was taken from a study of blood T cell repertoires in COVID-19. Looking at the study overall: From the United States, Italy and Spain came samples of acute and convalescent COVID-19. PBMCs, B-cell-depleted T cells, or T cells were the source of the cDNA or gDNA that made up the material.

As handled by the study authors: Scientists estimated how many nucleated cells there were by amplifying reference gene primers. Clones were sequenced by immunoSEQ multiplex PCR, and TCRdb holds only the in-frame ones, with some missing. The V and J calls and clone size come from that table; D and trimming were worked out from the DNA. The sample contains some 370,000 clones, around 90% of which appear only once. The sequence came from a man aged 18 to 35 with active or convalescent COVID-19. The chain combines TRBV6-5 with TRBJ2-1; D is perhaps TRBD2 (5 bases). The sample consisted of peripheral blood. Written as DNA, the CDR3 is TGTGCCAGCAGTTTGGCCGGACTCGTTAATGAGCAGTTCTTC. Residues: CASSLAGLVNEQFF.